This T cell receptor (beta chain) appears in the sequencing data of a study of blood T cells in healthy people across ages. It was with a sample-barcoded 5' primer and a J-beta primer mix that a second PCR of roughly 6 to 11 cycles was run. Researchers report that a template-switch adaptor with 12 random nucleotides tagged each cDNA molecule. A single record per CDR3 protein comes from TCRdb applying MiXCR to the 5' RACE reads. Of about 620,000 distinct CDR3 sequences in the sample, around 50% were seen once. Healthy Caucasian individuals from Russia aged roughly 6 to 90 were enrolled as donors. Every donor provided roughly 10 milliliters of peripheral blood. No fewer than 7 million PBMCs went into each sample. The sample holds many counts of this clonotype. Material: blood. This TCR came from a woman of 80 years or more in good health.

The chain's CDR3 is CASSLFSSDEQYF. The CDR3 DNA reads as TGTGCCAGCAGTTTATTCTCGTCTGACGAGCAGTACTTC. The chain combines TRBV27 with TRBJ2-7; D unresolved. Germline V lookup: CDR1 MNHEY, CDR2 SMNVEV (reference sequence). The V gene lost 1 base and the J gene lost 5 bases, with 9 bases spanning the gap. The length of the CDR3 is 13 residues.